The TCR beta chain described here comes from a study of early T cells in non-severe SARS-CoV-2 infection. Study observations and caveats: Reliance on VDJdb matching favored anti-spike CD8 responses; private and CD4 specificities were missed.

This clonotype appeared a few times. Its antigen remains unidentified. Each single cDNA molecule received a unique molecular identifier. TCRdb independently ran MiXCR on the 5' RACE reads; one entry per CDR3 protein. The sample holds roughly 93,000 distinct CDR3 sequences, 9.5% to 11% seen once. Sequenced sample: whole blood. This clonotype was sampled from an adult who was a healthcare worker with PCR-confirmed SARS-CoV-2 infection or an uninfected control (not recorded which).

The CDR3 reads CASSQGTRSYEQYF. The CDR3 bases are TGTGCCAGCAGTCAGGGAACCCGGTCCTACGAGCAGTACTTC. The chain carries TRBV25-1 and TRBJ2-7; D may be TRBD1 (5 bases). This CDR3 is built from 14 residues. Between the trimmed V and J ends, which lost 5 bases and 1 base, there was a span of 12 bases. Germline CDR1 reads MGHDK; CDR2 reads SYGVNS.